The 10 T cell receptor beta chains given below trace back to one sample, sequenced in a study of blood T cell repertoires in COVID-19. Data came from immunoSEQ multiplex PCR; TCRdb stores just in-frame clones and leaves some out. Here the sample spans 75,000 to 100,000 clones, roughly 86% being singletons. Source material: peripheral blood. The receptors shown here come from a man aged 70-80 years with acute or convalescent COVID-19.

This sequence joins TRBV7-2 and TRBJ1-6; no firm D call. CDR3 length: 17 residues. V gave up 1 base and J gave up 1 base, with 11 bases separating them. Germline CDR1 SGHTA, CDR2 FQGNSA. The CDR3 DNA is TGTGCCAGCAGCTTAGGACTCGGTTCTTCCTATAATTCACCCCTCCACTTT. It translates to CASSLGLGSSYNSPLHF.

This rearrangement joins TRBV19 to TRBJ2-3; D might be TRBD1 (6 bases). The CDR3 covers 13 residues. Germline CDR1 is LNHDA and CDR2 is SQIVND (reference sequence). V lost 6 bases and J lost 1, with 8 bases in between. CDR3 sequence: CASRRTGTDTQYF. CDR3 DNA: TGTGCCAGTAGACGGACAGGCACAGATACGCAGTATTTT. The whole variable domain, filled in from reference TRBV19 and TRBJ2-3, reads DGGITQSPKYLFRKEGQNVTLSCEQNLNHDAMYWYRQDPGQGLRLIYYSQIVNDFQKGDIAEGYSVSREKKESFPLTVTSAQKNPTAFYLCASRRTGTDTQYFGPGTRLTVL.

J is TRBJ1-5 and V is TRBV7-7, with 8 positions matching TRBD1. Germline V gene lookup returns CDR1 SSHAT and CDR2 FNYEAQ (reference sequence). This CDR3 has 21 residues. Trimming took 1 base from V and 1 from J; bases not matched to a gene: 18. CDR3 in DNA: TGTGCCAGCAGCTTAGAGGGGGCAAGATCGACAGGGGCGATAAGCAATCAGCCCCAGCATTTT. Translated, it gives CASSLEGARSTGAISNQPQHF.

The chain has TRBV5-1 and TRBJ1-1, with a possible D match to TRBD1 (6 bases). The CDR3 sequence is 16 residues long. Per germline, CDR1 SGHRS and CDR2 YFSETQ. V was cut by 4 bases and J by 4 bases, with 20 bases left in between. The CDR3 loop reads CASSLDTTGYGTEAFF. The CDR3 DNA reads TGCGCCAGCAGCCTGGATACAACAGGGTATGGCACTGAAGCTTTCTTT.

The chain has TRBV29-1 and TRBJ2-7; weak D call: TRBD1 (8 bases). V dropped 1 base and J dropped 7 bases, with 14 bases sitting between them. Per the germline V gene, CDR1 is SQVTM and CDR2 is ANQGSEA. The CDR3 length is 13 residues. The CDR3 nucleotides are TGCAGCGTTGAAGTCTCACAGGGGGGGGAGCAGTACTTC. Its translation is CSVEVSQGGEQYF.

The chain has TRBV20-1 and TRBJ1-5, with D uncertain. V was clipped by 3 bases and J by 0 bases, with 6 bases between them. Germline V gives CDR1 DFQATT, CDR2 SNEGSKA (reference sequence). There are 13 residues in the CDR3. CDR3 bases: TGCAGTGCTAGTCGCGATAGCAATCAGCCCCAGCATTTT. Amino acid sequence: CSASRDSNQPQHF.

The CDR3 region is CASRTEQVLNYGYTF. In DNA form, the CDR3 reads TGTGCCAGCAGAACCGAACAGGTGCTCAACTATGGCTACACCTTC. The chain joins TRBV6-6 to TRBJ1-2; D perhaps matches TRBD1 (5 bases). The CDR3 runs 15 residues. V was pared by 6 bases and J by 2 bases, with 16 bases between. Germline values: CDR1 MNHNY, CDR2 SVGAGI (reference sequence).

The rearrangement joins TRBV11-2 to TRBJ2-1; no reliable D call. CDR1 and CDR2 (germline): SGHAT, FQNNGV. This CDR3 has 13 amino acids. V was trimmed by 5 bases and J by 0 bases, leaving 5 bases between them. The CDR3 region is CASSTTSYNEQFF. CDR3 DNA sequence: TGTGCCAGCAGCACTACCTCCTACAATGAGCAGTTCTTC.

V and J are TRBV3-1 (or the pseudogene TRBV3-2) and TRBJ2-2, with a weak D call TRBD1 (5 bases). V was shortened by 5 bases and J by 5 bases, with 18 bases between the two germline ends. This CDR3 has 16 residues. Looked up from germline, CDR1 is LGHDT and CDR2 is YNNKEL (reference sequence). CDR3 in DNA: TGTGCCAGCAGCGTCAGGGATCTGGGCTGGACCGGGGAGCTGTTTTTT. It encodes CASSVRDLGWTGELFF.

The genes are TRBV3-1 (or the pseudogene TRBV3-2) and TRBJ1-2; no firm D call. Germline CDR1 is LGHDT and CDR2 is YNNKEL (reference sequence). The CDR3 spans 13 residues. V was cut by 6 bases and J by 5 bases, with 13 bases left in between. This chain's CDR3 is CASSIDIQYGYTF. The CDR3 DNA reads TGTGCCAGCAGTATTGACATCCAATATGGCTACACCTTC.